This entry lists 16 T cell receptor beta chains sequenced from one sample in a study of cytomegalovirus exposure and HLA in healthy donors. The data were produced by immunoSEQ multiplex PCR, yet TCRdb's version contains in-frame clones alone and is incomplete. The profile shows about 110,000 clones, roughly 88% of them singletons. Sequenced sample: PBMCs. The receptor source for this set is a woman in her thirties in good health and CMV-seropositive.

V usage is TRBV2 and J usage is TRBJ1-3; D gene ambiguous. The V and J ends lost 2 bases and 0 bases respectively, with 5 bases between them. The CDR3 is 14 amino acids. The germline gives CDR1 SNHLY, CDR2 FYNNEI. CDR3 coding DNA: TGTGCCAGCAGTGAACGGAGCTCTGGAAACACCATATATTTT. Translation gives CASSERSSGNTIYF. The full variable domain, its missing parts supplied by reference TRBV2 and TRBJ1-3, is EPEVTQTPSHQVTQMGQEVILRCVPISNHLYFYWYRQILGQKVEFLVSFYNNEISEKSEIFDDQFSVERPDGSNFTLKIRSTKLEDSAMYFCASSERSSGNTIYFGEGSWLTVV.

The chain recombines TRBV5-1 with TRBJ2-5, with 7 nucleotides matching TRBD1. V was clipped by 0 bases and J by 1 base; unmatched bases: 0. The CDR3 extends over 14 amino acids. The V gene's germline CDR1 is SGHRS and CDR2 YFSETQ. The CDR3 region has the DNA TGCGCCAGCAGCTTGGGACAGGGCCAAGAGACCCAGTACTTC. It is translated as CASSLGQGQETQYF.

CDR3 region: CASSREGGANYGYTF. CDR3 nucleotide sequence: TGCGCCAGCAGCCGTGAGGGGGGGGCTAACTATGGCTACACCTTC. The V and J genes are TRBV4-3 and TRBJ1-2, with D perhaps TRBD1 (6 bases). Trimming removed 4 bases from V and 0 bases from J, with 12 bases in between. CDR1 is LGHNA, CDR2 YSLEER, per germline. CDR3 length: 15 amino acids.

The chain carries TRBV30 and TRBJ2-3; D might be TRBD2 (7 bases). This CDR3 has 15 amino acids. Germline CDR1 GTSNPN, CDR2 SVGIG (reference sequence). Between the trimmed V and J ends, which lost 2 bases and 5 bases, there was a span of 17 bases. The CDR3 nucleotides are TGTGCCTGGAGTTCTGGGGGGGCGCAGGGAGATACGCAGTATTTT. Translated, it gives CAWSSGGAQGDTQYF.

The chain combines TRBV5-1 with TRBJ1-5, with 8 bases that match TRBD1. The CDR3 has 15 amino acids. The germline V gene encodes CDR1 SGHRS and CDR2 YFSETQ. V shed 2 bases, J shed 7 bases, and the junction held 8 bases outside the gene matches. CDR3 region: CASSFNGQGGQPQHF. CDR3 coding DNA: TGCGCCAGCAGCTTTAATGGACAGGGCGGACAGCCCCAGCATTTT.

The chain joins TRBV7-9 to TRBJ1-1, with D unresolved. This CDR3 comprises 14 residues. V lost 2 bases to trimming and J lost 1 base, with 8 bases between them. Per the germline V gene, CDR1 is SEHNR and CDR2 is FQNEAQ (reference sequence). CDR3 sequence reads: CASSLSRGNTEAFF. CDR3 nucleotides: TGTGCCAGCAGCTTATCCCGGGGGAACACTGAAGCTTTCTTT.

CDR3 amino acids: CASSLSRAYEQYF. CDR3 sequence (DNA): TGCGCCAGCAGCTTATCCAGGGCCTACGAGCAGTACTTC. V and J are TRBV5-1 and TRBJ2-7, with D maybe TRBD1 (5 bases). The CDR3 length is 13 residues. V was pared by 2 bases and J by 2 bases, with 8 bases between. Germline CDR1 and CDR2: SGHRS and YFSETQ.

V and J are TRBV2 and TRBJ2-2, with 7 bases that match TRBD2. Germline assignment: CDR1 SNHLY and CDR2 FYNNEI. V shed 6 bases, J shed 3 bases, and the junction held 7 bases outside the gene matches. The CDR3 spans 15 residues. CDR3 residues: CASRGRGRYTGELFF. The CDR3 DNA reads as TGTGCCAGCAGGGGGAGGGGACGCTACACCGGGGAGCTGTTTTTT.

This clone showed up just once. The chain combines TRBV30 with TRBJ1-2, with 7 bases lining up with TRBD1. With 2 bases clipped from V and 3 bases from J, the junction kept 3 bases outside the gene matches. Germline-derived CDR1 and CDR2 are GTSNPN and SVGIG (reference sequence). The CDR3 runs 13 residues. The CDR3 DNA reads as TGTGCCTGGAGTAGCAGGGGGGACTATGGCTACACCTTC. Its protein is CAWSSRGDYGYTF.

A single count supports this clone. The rearrangement uses TRBV4-3 and TRBJ1-3; D is unclear. V dropped 2 bases and J dropped 0 bases, with 14 bases sitting between them. Germline V gene lookup returns CDR1 LGHNA and CDR2 YSLEER. CDR3 length: 17 residues. This CDR3 is CASSQFTTVVSGNTIYF. In DNA form, the CDR3 reads TGCGCCAGCAGCCAATTTACAACAGTGGTCTCTGGAAACACCATATATTTT.

V gene TRBV9 combines with J gene TRBJ2-2, with 7 bases that match TRBD2. Trimming removed 4 bases from V and 0 bases from J; junction bases left unmatched: 9. The CDR3 has 17 residues. Germline CDR1 and CDR2: SGDLS and YYNGEE. The CDR3 spells CASSPRLAATNTGELFF. DNA for the CDR3: TGTGCCAGCAGCCCCCGGCTAGCGGCAACGAACACCGGGGAGCTGTTTTTT.

This clone was observed a single time. For the CDR3, the DNA is TGTGCAAGTCGCTTAGGGGGGACAGGGGACCAGCCCCAGCATTTT. Amino acids: CASRLGGTGDQPQHF. The rearrangement joins TRBV12-2 to TRBJ1-5; the table's TRBD1 call for D was not verified on the DNA. TRBV12-2 is deemed a pseudogene. The CDR3 has 15 residues.

This chain connects TRBV2 to TRBJ1-4, with TRBD1 identical over 7 bases. CDR1 is SNHLY and CDR2 is FYNNEI in the germline V gene. With 3 bases clipped from V and 7 bases from J, the junction kept 8 bases outside the gene matches. The CDR3 runs 15 residues. CDR3 sequence: CASSDDRAGGEKLFF. The DNA for the CDR3 is TGTGCCAGCAGTGATGACAGGGCAGGAGGTGAAAAACTGTTTTTT. Full variable domain (missing parts from reference TRBV2 and TRBJ1-4): EPEVTQTPSHQVTQMGQEVILRCVPISNHLYFYWYRQILGQKVEFLVSFYNNEISEKSEIFDDQFSVERPDGSNFTLKIRSTKLEDSAMYFCASSDDRAGGEKLFFGSGTQLSVL.

The chain couples TRBV11-2 to TRBJ2-7; TRBD2 is a possible D gene (6 bases). Germline CDR1 is SGHAT and CDR2 is FQNNGV. Trimming removed 6 bases at V and 0 bases at J, with 18 bases between. The length of the CDR3 is 16 residues. CDR3 region: CASSQGGGKNSYEQYF. CDR3 nucleotide sequence: TGTGCCAGCAGTCAAGGCGGCGGGAAGAACTCCTACGAGCAGTACTTC.

This chain uses TRBV29-1 with TRBJ2-7, with TRBD1 matching 7 bases. There are 12 residues in the CDR3. CDR1 is SQVTM, CDR2 ANQGSEA, per germline. The trim removed 5 bases at V and 2 bases at J, leaving 3 bases unmatched. CDR3 protein: CSVRDSAYEQYF. The CDR3 DNA sequence: TGCAGCGTTAGGGACAGCGCCTACGAGCAGTACTTC.

The rearrangement links TRBV5-1 to TRBJ2-2, with a possible D match to TRBD2 (7 bases). The CDR3 length is 15 residues. CDR1 and CDR2 from the germline V gene are SGHRS and YFSETQ. V dropped 0 bases and J dropped 3 bases, with 9 bases sitting between them. CDR3 region: CASSLAGGHTGELFF. CDR3 nucleotides: TGCGCCAGCAGCTTGGCGGGGGGCCACACCGGGGAGCTGTTTTTT.